This T cell receptor beta chain emerged from a study of T-cell memory formation after mild COVID-19. MiXCR, applied by TCRdb to the 5' RACE reads, yields one record per CDR3 protein. The sample shows more than 150,000 distinct CDR3 sequences, around a sixth of them seen only once. Germline V lookup: CDR1 SGHRS, CDR2 YFSETQ. CDR3 size: 15 residues. Trimming stripped 4 bases from V and 10 bases from J, with 18 bases between. The sample was PBMCs or a T cell subset sorted from them (not recorded which). The TCR originated in a man aged 18-30 years who had mild COVID-19 (a few samples of this study predate the infection). Cell type and time point are not known. The J gene is TRBJ1-6, the V gene TRBV5-1; D may be TRBD1 (6 bases). CDR3 loop: CASSPRTDAESPLHF. CDR3 DNA sequence: TGCGCCAGCAGCCCCCGGACAGATGCCGAGTCACCCCTCCACTTT. Using reference TRBV5-1 and TRBJ1-6 for the parts outside the CDR3, the full variable domain is KAGVTQTPRYLIKTRGQQVTLSCSPISGHRSVSWYQQTPGQGLQFLFEYFSETQRNKGNFPGRFSGRQFSNSRSEMNVSTLELGDSALYLCASSPRTDAESPLHFGNGTRLTVT.